The 19 T cell receptor beta chains in this list originate from one sample, sequenced in a study of vaccination and CD4 T cells after COVID-19 (dated by TCRdb to between 2020 and 2023). Their target antigens are unknown. Taken with the paper, the label for time point translates to: late sampling 161 to 241 days after vaccination in three convalescent patients. Interpreted using the paper, the treatment or condition label stands for: approximately nine-day PBMC culture with coronavirus spike peptide pools or control peptides (ViraFEST assay). Receptor libraries were prepared by PCR. Reads for this sample came from an Illumina iSeq 100. At the Johns Hopkins FTIC core, DNA from the cultured CD4+ T cells underwent TCR sequencing with the Oncomine TCR Beta short-read assay. In-frame beta chains were kept once TCRdb had trimmed the public reads at Q25 with fastp and called clones with MiXCR. Here each entry gathers all rows of one CDR3 protein and keeps the most common genes and DNA. Here the sample has fewer than 30,000 distinct CDR3 sequences; about 42% occur a single time. Clones ranked in the top ten supply about 4.3% of the sample.

This material consisted of CD4+ T cells from blood, cultured in vitro, taken about 7 months after SARS-CoV-2 vaccination. The receptors shown here come from a human donor who had recovered from COVID-19.

The chain employs TRBV6-1 and TRBJ2-2; 12 bases map to TRBD2. Losses at the gene ends were 6 bases for V and 7 bases for J; bases not matched to a gene: 6. The CDR3 is 15 residues long. The germline gives CDR1 MNHNS, CDR2 SASEGT. The CDR3 sequence: CASRTSGREGGELFF. In DNA form, the CDR3 reads TGTGCCAGCAGGACTAGCGGGAGAGAGGGCGGGGAGCTGTTTTTT.

V is TRBV6-2 or TRBV6-3 and J is TRBJ1-5; D remains unclear. Germline-derived CDR1 and CDR2 are MNHEY and SVGEGT. Trimming pared 4 bases from V and 3 bases from J, leaving 13 bases between. This CDR3 spans 15 amino acids. The CDR3 DNA reads as TGTGCCAGCAGTTTTAACAGCCTCCTCAATCAGCCCCAGCATTTT. This sequence encodes CASSFNSLLNQPQHF.

This clonotype was detected only a few times. V gene TRBV6-1 combines with J gene TRBJ1-5; 9 bases align to TRBD1. The CDR3 has 15 residues. V lost 6 bases to trimming and J lost 9 bases; unmatched junction nucleotides: 12. Germline V gives CDR1 MNHNS, CDR2 SASEGT. CDR3 region: CASSRRQGGSGPQHF. In DNA form, the CDR3 reads TGTGCCAGCAGCCGAAGACAGGGGGGATCGGGGCCCCAGCATTTT.

The chain is built from TRBV12-3 or TRBV12-4 and TRBJ2-7; 11 bases fit TRBD2. V dropped 2 bases and J dropped 9; count of bases not matched to a gene: 6. The CDR3 has 14 residues. The CDR3, as DNA: TGTGCCAGCAGTTTAATAGCGGGAGGGAGTGGGCAGTACTTC. It codes for CASSLIAGGSGQYF.

This clonotype has a handful of counts. The gene calls are TRBV2 and TRBJ1-1, with D possibly matching TRBD1 (6 bases). Trimming cost V 7 bases and J 1 base, with 10 bases left between them. Germline V gene lookup returns CDR1 SNHLY and CDR2 FYNNEI. The CDR3 totals 13 residues. CDR3: CASIPRGNTEAFF. The CDR3 DNA reads TGTGCCAGCATACCCAGGGGGAACACTGAAGCTTTCTTT.

The V call is TRBV20-1, the J call TRBJ2-5; 13 bases line up with TRBD2. This CDR3 region has 14 residues. Germline values: CDR1 DFQATT, CDR2 SNEGSKA (reference sequence). Trimming took 3 bases from V and 7 from J; bases not matched to a gene: 5. CDR3 in DNA: TGCAGTGCTAGCGGGACTAGCGGGGATGGGACCCAGTACTTC. Encoded protein: CSASGTSGDGTQYF.

This clonotype was picked up a small number of times. This rearrangement joins TRBV5-1 to TRBJ1-6; D ambiguous. CDR1 SGHRS and CDR2 YFSETQ come from the germline V gene. CDR3 length equals 15 residues. Deletions cut 3 bases from V and 12 bases from J, with 19 bases between. The CDR3 sequence is CASSSGATTREPLHF. The CDR3 DNA follows: TGCGCCAGCAGCTCGGGTGCCACGACACGGGAACCCCTCCACTTT. The whole variable domain, filled in from reference TRBV5-1 and TRBJ1-6, reads KAGVTQTPRYLIKTRGQQVTLSCSPISGHRSVSWYQQTPGQGLQFLFEYFSETQRNKGNFPGRFSGRQFSNSRSEMNVSTLELGDSALYLCASSSGATTREPLHFGNGTRLTVT.

V gene TRBV12-3 or TRBV12-4 combines with J gene TRBJ2-5, with unresolved D. This CDR3 contains 16 residues. V shed 4 bases and J shed 5 bases, with 20 bases lying between them. The chain's CDR3 is CASSSAGPPIRETQYF. The CDR3 DNA sequence: TGTGCCAGCAGTTCAGCCGGACCACCCATAAGGGAGACCCAGTACTTC.

On this clonotype itself: The junction differs from germline at one of its ends, possibly a read error. The chain recombines TRBV20-1 with TRBJ1-6; D is undetermined. This CDR3 contains 16 residues. Germline lookup yields CDR1 DFQATT and CDR2 SNEGSKA (reference sequence). The CDR3 nucleotides are TGCAATGCTAAACCGCCAGGCCAATTTTATAATTCACCCCTCCACTTT. The encoded protein is CNAKPPGQFYNSPLHF.

V usage is TRBV20-1 and J usage is TRBJ1-2; D is ambiguous. Germline-derived CDR1 and CDR2 are DFQATT and SNEGSKA (reference sequence). The CDR3 has 15 residues. The CDR3 DNA sequence: TGCAGCGCCCCCTTGGCGGGAGGTGGGCGTCGGGGCTACACCTTC. Protein: CSAPLAGGGRRGYTF.

This clonotype is categorized as hyperexpanded. The chain employs TRBV20-1 and TRBJ1-2, with a possible D match to TRBD1 (5 bases). The V end was cut by 0 bases, the J end by 2 bases, with 19 bases between. CDR1 is DFQATT and CDR2 is SNEGSKA in the germline V gene (reference sequence). The CDR3 sequence is 17 residues long. The DNA of the CDR3 is TGCAGTGCTAGAGATCCCCGGGGTGCAGGGTTCAACTATGGCTACACCTTC. It specifies CSARDPRGAGFNYGYTF.

This chain links TRBV12-3 or TRBV12-4 with TRBJ2-7, with 9 bases fitting TRBD1. The CDR3 sequence is 14 residues long. V lost 8 bases, J lost 4 bases, and 9 bases stayed unmatched. CDR3 in amino acids: CASGRDRVKYEQYF. CDR3 bases: TGTGCCAGCGGTAGGGACAGGGTTAAATACGAGCAGTACTTC.

This clonotype was counted only a few times. This sequence joins TRBV20-1 and TRBJ2-1; D tentatively reads TRBD1 or TRBD2 (5 bases each). Per germline, CDR1 DFQATT and CDR2 SNEGSKA (reference sequence). This CDR3 region has 11 residues. This chain's CDR3 is CSGTPGIGQFF. The CDR3 DNA reads as TGCAGCGGGACCCCCGGGATAGGGCAGTTCTTC.

This clonotype was seen more than once but under ten times. The chain joins TRBV20-1 to TRBJ2-1; D may be TRBD1 (5 bases). The CDR3 spans 14 residues. From germline, CDR1 is DFQATT and CDR2 SNEGSKA (reference sequence). V was shortened by 0 bases and J by 7 bases, with 13 bases between the two germline ends. The DNA of the CDR3 is TGCAGTGCTAGAGATCTGGACACGTATAATGAGCAGTTCTTC. Its protein product is CSARDLDTYNEQFF.

The chain couples TRBV7-2 to TRBJ1-5, with D unresolved. The V end lost 5 bases, the J end lost 6 bases, and 17 bases lay between the germline ends. The length of the CDR3 is 15 residues. The germline gives CDR1 SGHTA, CDR2 FQGNSA. The DNA of the CDR3 is TGTGCCAGCAGCCGAGACTGGGAAGTAGGTCAGCCCCAGCATTTT. Translating gives CASSRDWEVGQPQHF.

The chain carries TRBV20-1 and TRBJ2-1; 13 bases line up with TRBD2. Germline V lookup: CDR1 DFQATT, CDR2 SNEGSKA (reference sequence). V was clipped by 5 bases and J by 6 bases; unmatched bases: 7. The CDR3 sequence is 15 residues long. The CDR3 coding sequence is TGCAGTGCTCTTCCACTAGCGGGAGGGTCCAATGAGCAGTTCTTC. Encoded protein: CSALPLAGGSNEQFF.

This clonotype was recorded a few times. The rearrangement uses TRBV6-5 and TRBJ2-1; 13 bases align to TRBD2. The V segment lost 2 bases and the J segment 7 bases; nucleotides outside the gene matches: 2. In germline, CDR1 is MNHEY, CDR2 SVGAGI. The CDR3 totals 15 residues. The CDR3 region is CASSYTSGRGNEQFF. In nucleotides, the CDR3 is TGTGCCAGCAGTTACACTAGCGGGAGGGGGAATGAGCAGTTCTTC.

V is TRBV20-1 and J is TRBJ2-3; 11 nucleotides line up with TRBD2. With 1 base clipped from V and 9 bases from J, the junction kept 9 bases outside the gene matches. This CDR3 has 15 residues. Per the germline V gene, CDR1 is DFQATT and CDR2 is SNEGSKA (reference sequence). CDR3 protein: CSARATSGSSATQYF. Written as DNA, the CDR3 is TGCAGTGCTAGAGCCACTAGCGGGAGTAGCGCCACGCAGTATTTT.

The chain combines TRBV7-2 with TRBJ2-3; 8 bases line up with TRBD1. Germline CDR1 reads SGHTA; CDR2 reads FQGNSA. This CDR3 comprises 19 residues. J lost 2 bases, V lost 5 bases, and 18 bases had no gene match. This CDR3 reads CASSMGQALGRTITDTQYF. The CDR3 nucleotides are TGTGCCAGCAGCATGGGACAGGCGCTTGGACGAACTATCACAGATACGCAGTATTTT. Supplemented by reference TRBV7-2 and TRBJ2-3, the full variable domain reads GAGVSQSPSNKVTEKGKDVELRCDPISGHTALYWYRQSLGQGLEFLIYFQGNSAPDKSGLPSDRFSAERTGGSVSTLTIQRTQQEDSAVYLCASSMGQALGRTITDTQYFGPGTRLTVL.